The rows below give T cell receptor beta chains drawn from one sample of a study of T cells expressing NK-cell markers. From the 5' RACE reads, TCRdb lists one entry per CDR3 protein and no DNA. The repertoire table contains a few hundred thousand distinct CDR3 sequences. The sequencing sample was made of blood T cells: a sorted CD56 or NKG2C T cell subset, CD4+ or CD8+ T cells, or bulk PBMC T cells (not recorded which). The receptors here all came from a man between 18 and 69 years old in good health. Both conserved end residues are part of each CDR3.

v_call	j_call	cdr3_aa
TRBV7-9	TRBJ2-5	CASSLVVVTSGGETQYF
TRBV6-1	TRBJ1-1	CASQDNAKLKAFF
TRBV6-1	TRBJ2-1	CASSERPAGARGNEQFF
TRBV19	TRBJ2-3	CASSRDYGTDTQYF
TRBV20-1	TRBJ2-1	CSARSGTGVVHEQFF
TRBV15	TRBJ2-5	CATSRERQGGGTQYF
TRBV6-1	TRBJ2-7	CASSDWGGYEQYF
TRBV9	TRBJ2-1	CASSPTWGAEQFF
TRBV19	TRBJ2-1	CASTDRGGQFF
TRBV7-3	TRBJ2-1	CASTLYRDRGYNEQFF
TRBV12-3/TRBV12-4	TRBJ2-7	CASSLGSSRIPYEQYF
TRBV11-2	TRBJ2-1	CASSRKIGSHTYEQFF
TRBV6-5	TRBJ2-7	CASSYTKGWEQYF
TRBV9	TRBJ2-2	CASSYSGTNTGELFF
TRBV20-1	TRBJ1-1	CSARAPKPDRGDSNTEAFF
TRBV12-5	TRBJ1-2	CASGPRRDSYYGYTF
TRBV3-1	TRBJ2-3	CASSQRVAGGSTDTQYF
TRBV7-9	TRBJ2-1	CASSLDVGAYNEQFF
TRBV7-8	TRBJ1-4	CASTLRGGRGNEKLFF
TRBV11-2	TRBJ2-1	CASSLVATVTQFF
TRBV6-5	TRBJ1-2	CASSYGGITQRGYTF
TRBV12-3/TRBV12-4	TRBJ2-7	CASSSPARGPYEQYF
TRBV12-5	TRBJ1-1	CASVRIGGNTEAFF
TRBV7-2	TRBJ2-2	CASSSREAGGTGELFF
TRBV4-2	TRBJ2-1	CASSQGPDSGGAYNEQFF
TRBV12-3/TRBV12-4	TRBJ2-1	CASSPREQPEFF
TRBV12-3/TRBV12-4	TRBJ2-3	CASRSGGARPRSTDTQYF
TRBV6-5	TRBJ1-3	CASSYTQQGSGNTIYF
TRBV12-3/TRBV12-4	TRBJ2-3	CASSRTSGGAADTQYF
TRBV9	TRBJ2-3	CASSGRLAGGPRIFTDTQYF
TRBV5-1	TRBJ2-5	CASTRQVGETQYF
TRBV20-1	TRBJ2-6	CSARDSAASGANVLTF
TRBV10-3	TRBJ2-3	CAIRKQETSTDTQYF
TRBV7-9	TRBJ2-4	CASSNQGQNIQYF
TRBV12-5	TRBJ1-6	CASGLDGLDSPLHF
TRBV5-1	TRBJ2-2	CASSFKTGASTGELFF
TRBV7-9	TRBJ2-5	CASSDYGGGVFQETQYF
TRBV27	TRBJ1-1	CASSLSGGEAFF
TRBV20-1	TRBJ2-3	CSARGYDPTDTQYF
TRBV19	TRBJ2-4	CASSLRLDSHSKNIQYF
TRBV20-1	TRBJ1-1	CSARLPGGGQREAFF
TRBV20-1	TRBJ1-5	CSATRQGASNQPQHF
TRBV12-3/TRBV12-4	TRBJ2-3	CASSPLGGWGGSTQYF
TRBV19	TRBJ1-5	CASHRRGADQPQHF
TRBV7-2	TRBJ2-1	CASSLEGRGYNEQFF
TRBV7-3	TRBJ2-1	CASSLTPEGGPYNEQFF
TRBV19	TRBJ1-1	CASSVGLMNTEAFF
TRBV2	TRBJ2-6	CARKDRAGANVLTF
TRBV12-3/TRBV12-4	TRBJ2-7	CASQDWTYEQYF
TRBV9	TRBJ2-5	CASNLGLNQETQYF
TRBV5-6	TRBJ1-1	CASRFKANTEAFF
TRBV5-1	TRBJ1-1	CASSLGSGSWNTEAFF
TRBV6-1	TRBJ1-2	CASKPQEIIPWGYTF